This entry describes one T cell receptor (beta chain). The target antigen is unknown. This sample stems from a study of cytomegalovirus exposure and HLA in healthy donors. Study results and limitations: The study listed roughly 150 cytomegalovirus-associated TCR beta chains. With later analysis, a missense DCLRE1C variant became linked to TCR beta V- and J-gene trimming. Later work found most CMV-associated TCR beta chains apparently HLA-restricted.

PCR primers comprised 60 Vbeta and 13 Jbeta primers. Authors' processing steps: In a later analysis, tens of millions of unique TCR beta chains included roughly 11 million shared by two or more donors. The repertoire was sequenced with immunoSEQ multiplex PCR; TCRdb's copy has only in-frame clones and lacks some. That table is the source of V, J and clone size, and D and trimming were worked out from the DNA. This sample contains 30,000 to 35,000 clones. This TCR derives from a man in his forties or fifties in good health and CMV-seronegative. The sequencing input was PBMCs.

The CDR3 spells CASSQGGGRWGNEKLFF. The CDR3 DNA sequence: TGCGCCAGCAGCCAAGGTGGGGGGAGGTGGGGGAATGAAAAACTGTTTTTT. The J gene is TRBJ1-4, the V gene TRBV4-3; tentative D call: TRBD1 (5 bases). The germline V and J ends were trimmed by 1 base and 5 bases, with 17 bases remaining between them. The CDR3 sequence is 17 residues long. Per the germline V gene, CDR1 is LGHNA and CDR2 is YSLEER.